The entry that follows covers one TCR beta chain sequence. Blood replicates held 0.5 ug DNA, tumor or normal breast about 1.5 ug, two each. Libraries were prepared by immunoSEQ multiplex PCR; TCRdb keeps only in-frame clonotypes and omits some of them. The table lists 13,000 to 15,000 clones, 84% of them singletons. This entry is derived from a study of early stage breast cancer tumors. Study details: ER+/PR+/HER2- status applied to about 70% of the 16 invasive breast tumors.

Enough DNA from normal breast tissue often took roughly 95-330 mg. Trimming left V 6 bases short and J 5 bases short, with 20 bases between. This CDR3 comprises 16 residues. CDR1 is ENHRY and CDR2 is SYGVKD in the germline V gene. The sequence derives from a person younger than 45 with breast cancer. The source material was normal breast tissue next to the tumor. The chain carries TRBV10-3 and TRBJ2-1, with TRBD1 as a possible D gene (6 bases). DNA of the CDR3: TGTGCCATCAGCGGGTGGGGCAGGGACACACACAATGAGCAGTTCTTC. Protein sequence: CAISGWGRDTHNEQFF.